These 16 T cell receptor beta chains were all obtained from the same sample, sequenced in a study of T cells in Graves' hyperthyroidism and ophthalmopathy (dated by TCRdb to between 2018 and 2021). Libraries were constructed by multiplex PCR. TCRdb shows the sequencer as Illumina HiSeq 2000. The TCR beta CDR3 regions were amplified from RNA transcripts. The TCR CDR3 was subjected to a first round of RT-PCR using the HTBI primer set and the Qiagen OneStep RT-PCR kit. The public sequencing data were trimmed at Q25 with fastp and processed into clonotypes with MiXCR by TCRdb, which kept only in-frame beta chains. Each entry merges the rows of one CDR3 protein and shows their most common DNA and genes. The sample has more than 350,000 distinct CDR3 sequences on record, approximately 18% of them singletons. The ten largest make up around a third of the sample. The sample taken for sequencing was blood. These receptors originate from a woman in her twenties or thirties with Graves' hyperthyroidism that later progressed to Graves' ophthalmopathy.

This clonotype was recorded many times. The chain combines TRBV29-1 with TRBJ2-2, with a possible D match to TRBD1 (5 bases). Germline-derived CDR1 and CDR2 are SQVTM and ANQGSEA. The CDR3 contains 15 residues. The germline V and J ends were trimmed by 2 bases and 4 bases, with 14 bases remaining between them. The CDR3 nucleotides are TGCAGCGTTGAACTTCAGGGTTCGAGCACCGGGGAGCTGTTTTTT. Translated: CSVELQGSSTGELFF.

The rearrangement joins TRBV6-1 to TRBJ1-2; no definite D call. Germline V gives CDR1 MNHNS, CDR2 SASEGT. The CDR3 loop spans 13 amino acids. Trimming stripped 6 bases from V and 0 bases from J, with 8 bases between. The CDR3 bases are TGTGCCAGCAGAAGAGCCGCTAACTATGGCTACACCTTC. It specifies CASRRAANYGYTF.

The chain recombines TRBV28 with TRBJ1-4, with D unclear. The CDR3 consists of 11 residues. CDR1 is MDHEN, CDR2 SYDVKM, per germline. Trimming pared 6 bases from V and 6 bases from J, leaving 5 bases between. The CDR3 protein is CASSRYEKLFF. For the CDR3, the DNA is TGTGCCAGCAGCCGCTATGAAAAACTGTTTTTT.

This clonotype was recorded at least ten times. This chain links TRBV5-1 with TRBJ2-5, with 9 bases aligning to TRBD1. CDR1 is SGHRS and CDR2 is YFSETQ in the germline V gene. This CDR3 has 13 amino acids. V shed 4 bases, J shed 4 bases, and the junction held 2 bases outside the gene matches. For the CDR3, the DNA is TGCGCCAGCAGCCAACAGGGGGCAGAGACCCAGTACTTC. Its protein product is CASSQQGAETQYF.

The chain uses TRBV6-5 and TRBJ1-5; no reliable D call. Germline V gene sequence: CDR1 MNHEY, CDR2 SVGAGI. V gave up 4 bases and J gave up 0 bases, with 10 bases separating them. This CDR3 has 15 residues. Here the CDR3 DNA reads TGTGCCAGCAGTTCGAGGCAGGTTAGCAATCAGCCCCAGCATTTT. It translates to CASSSRQVSNQPQHF.

This clonotype was observed many times. The V and J genes are TRBV12-3 or TRBV12-4 and TRBJ2-1; D assignment may be TRBD1 or TRBD2 (5 bases each). Trimming cost V 7 bases and J 4 bases, with 14 bases left between them. This CDR3 is 14 amino acids long. For the CDR3, the DNA is TGTGCCAGCAACACCGGGACGGATTACAATGAGCAGTTCTTC. It encodes CASNTGTDYNEQFF.

The genes are TRBV27 and TRBJ1-4; TRBD1 matches 11 bases. The germline V gene has CDR1 MNHEY and CDR2 SMNVEV (reference sequence). This CDR3 region has 14 residues. V dropped 7 bases and J dropped 10; count of bases not matched to a gene: 8. The CDR3 region is CASKGQGALGKLFF. The DNA of the CDR3 is TGTGCCAGCAAAGGACAGGGGGCCTTGGGAAAACTGTTTTTT.

This clonotype came up many times. The J gene is TRBJ1-5, the V gene TRBV18, with D tentatively TRBD1 (5 bases). This CDR3 has 13 residues. Germline-derived CDR1 and CDR2 are KGHSH and LQKENI. V was cut by 3 bases and J by 5 bases, with 8 bases left in between. Here the CDR3 DNA reads TGTGCCAGCTCACCGACAGCCGATCAGCCCCAGCATTTT. Its translation is CASSPTADQPQHF.

This clonotype was found a few times. The genes are TRBV11-2 and TRBJ1-5; weak D call: TRBD1 (6 bases). V was shortened by 5 bases and J by 7 bases, with 21 bases between the two germline ends. Germline assignment: CDR1 SGHAT and CDR2 FQNNGV. The length of the CDR3 is 16 residues. CDR3 residues: CASSLGGPTTTQPQHF. DNA of the CDR3: TGTGCCAGCAGCCTGGGGGGGCCAACGACCACGCAGCCCCAGCATTTT.

Ten or more counts support this clonotype. Relative to the germline gene, one junction end is altered; a read error may explain this. This chain uses TRBV20-1 with TRBJ2-7, with D perhaps TRBD1 (6 bases). CDR3 size: 15 residues. In germline, CDR1 is DFQATT, CDR2 SNEGSKA (reference sequence). CDR3 bases: TGCAGTGCTTTCGCCGAGACGGGACAATCCTCCGAGCAGTACTTC. Amino acid sequence: CSAFAETGQSSEQYF.

This clonotype was seen only a few times. This chain joins TRBV25-1 and TRBJ1-2; TRBD1 matches 8 bases. The germline V gene has CDR1 MGHDK and CDR2 SYGVNS. The J segment lost 6 bases and the V segment lost 3 bases, leaving 6 bases of the junction unmatched. CDR3 length: 14 amino acids. The CDR3 here is CASSDRDRLDGYTF. CDR3 nucleotide sequence: TGTGCCAGCAGTGACCGGGACAGGCTTGATGGCTACACCTTC.

Many counts were recorded for this clonotype. V is TRBV7-8 and J is TRBJ2-3; 7 bases agree with TRBD2. The CDR3 runs to 15 residues. The ends lost 3 bases at V and 2 bases at J; junction bases unmatched: 5. The germline CDR1 and CDR2 sequences are SGHVS and FQNEAQ. The CDR3: CASSFLAENTDTQYF. In DNA, the CDR3 is TGTGCCAGCAGCTTCCTAGCGGAGAACACAGATACGCAGTATTTT.

This clonotype came up a few times. The chain combines TRBV12-3 or TRBV12-4 with TRBJ1-2; 10 bases are shared with TRBD1. The ends lost 4 bases at V and 7 bases at J; junction bases unmatched: 9. The CDR3 runs to 15 residues. The CDR3 is CASSSTDRGYSGYTF. Written as DNA, the CDR3 is TGTGCCAGCAGTTCTACGGACAGGGGGTACAGTGGCTACACCTTC.

This clonotype was picked up one time. The rearrangement uses TRBV4-2 and TRBJ1-6; D might be TRBD1 (6 bases). Germline V CDR1 and CDR2: LGHNA, YNFKEQ. Trimming shortened V by 3 bases and J by 6 bases, and 15 bases separated the two germline ends. There are 16 residues in the CDR3. For the CDR3, the DNA is TGTGCCAGCAGCCACTCGGGGGCGCAGGGTAATTCACCCCTCCACTTT. Its translation is CASSHSGAQGNSPLHF.

V usage is TRBV6-2 or TRBV6-3 and J usage is TRBJ2-7; D is possibly TRBD1 (6 bases). Germline CDR1 MNHEY, CDR2 SVGEGT. The CDR3 is 15 amino acids. V was clipped by 3 bases and J by 0 bases, with 12 bases between them. The CDR3 spells CASSYRDKYSYEQYF. The CDR3 DNA reads TGTGCCAGCAGTTATAGGGACAAATACTCCTACGAGCAGTACTTC.

Worth noting for this clonotype: Possible read error: a much larger clone is one base away. The chain uses TRBV7-2 and TRBJ2-5; D is uncertain. Per germline, CDR1 SGHTA and CDR2 FQGNSA. With 4 bases removed from V and 5 bases from J, the gap between germline ends came to 17 bases. The CDR3 is 15 residues long. In DNA form, the CDR3 reads TGTGCCAGCAGCTCCGGAATATTGTTGGGCGAGACCCAGTACTTC. Its protein is CASSSGILLGETQYF.